Following are 9 T cell receptor beta chains from one sample sequenced in a study of blood T cells in healthy people across ages. A J-beta primer mix and a sample-barcoded 5' primer were used in a second PCR of roughly 7 to 12 cycles. TCRdb reanalysed the 5' RACE reads using MiXCR and keeps one entry per CDR3 protein. Of about 1.4 million distinct CDR3 sequences in the sample, approximately 60% are singletons; the top ten hold under 8.5%. The sample taken for sequencing was blood. These TCRs come from a man aged 18-30 years in good health.

The V gene is TRBV4-1, the J gene TRBJ2-1; no clear D gene. The CDR3 sequence is 14 residues long. Trimming left V 2 bases short and J 6 bases short, with 11 bases between. Germline CDR1 MGHRA, CDR2 YSYEKL. Here the CDR3 reads CASSQTTLGNEQFF. The CDR3 DNA sequence: TGCGCCAGCAGCCAAACGACCTTGGGCAATGAGCAGTTCTTC.

J is TRBJ1-6 and V is TRBV6-5; D is possibly TRBD1 (6 bases). CDR1 is MNHEY, CDR2 SVGAGI, per germline. The CDR3 has 14 residues. Trimming cost V 5 bases and J 9 bases, with 14 bases left between them. The chain's CDR3 is CASSPGRGSSPLHF. CDR3 DNA sequence: TGTGCCAGCAGTCCCGGCAGGGGCAGTTCACCCCTCCACTTT.

The chain carries TRBV20-1 and TRBJ1-2; D gene unclear. The V end was cut by 0 bases, the J end by 8 bases, with 19 bases between. Germline CDR1 reads DFQATT; CDR2 reads SNEGSKA (reference sequence). The CDR3 spans 15 residues. CDR3 amino acids: CSARDVRFPEEGYTF. CDR3 in DNA: TGCAGTGCTAGAGATGTCAGGTTTCCTGAGGAGGGCTACACCTTC.

V usage is TRBV9 and J usage is TRBJ1-2; the D gene is possibly TRBD1 (5 bases). The CDR3 covers 13 residues. Germline CDR1 is SGDLS and CDR2 is YYNGEE. Trimming left V 7 bases short and J 0 bases short, with 10 bases between. DNA for the CDR3: TGTGCCAGCGGCACGGACACTAACTATGGCTACACCTTC. It specifies CASGTDTNYGYTF. The whole variable domain, remainder taken from reference TRBV9 and TRBJ1-2, is DSGVTQTPKHLITATGQRVTLRCSPRSGDLSVYWYQQSLDQGLQFLIQYYNGEERAKGNILERFSAQQFPDLHSELNLSSLELGDSALYFCASGTDTNYGYTFGSGTRLTVV.

V is TRBV19 and J is TRBJ2-1; D is possibly TRBD1 (6 bases). The germline V gene encodes CDR1 LNHDA and CDR2 SQIVND (reference sequence). The CDR3 loop spans 16 amino acids. Trimming pared 1 base from V and 4 bases from J, leaving 14 bases between. The CDR3 nucleotides read TGTGCCAGTAGTATAGTTGGGGGCCAGGATTACAATGAGCAGTTCTTC. Protein: CASSIVGGQDYNEQFF.

This sequence joins TRBV6-5 and TRBJ2-3; tentative D call: TRBD2 (6 bases). CDR3 length: 15 amino acids. Germline loops: CDR1 MNHEY, CDR2 SVGAGI. Trimming stripped 5 bases from V and 1 base from J, with 13 bases between. CDR3: CASSPYLAGTDTQYF. The CDR3 DNA reads TGTGCCAGCAGTCCCTACTTAGCGGGCACAGATACGCAGTATTTT.

This clonotype was counted a few times. This sequence joins TRBV7-9 and TRBJ1-6; TRBD1 might be the D (6 bases). CDR1 is SEHNR, CDR2 FQNEAQ, per germline (reference sequence). There are 17 residues in the CDR3. V was trimmed by 7 bases and J by 0 bases, leaving 16 bases between them. The CDR3: CASTVDQGSSYNSPLHF. The CDR3 coding sequence is TGTGCCAGCACCGTTGACCAGGGGAGCTCCTATAATTCACCCCTCCACTTT. Full variable domain (outside the CDR3, taken from reference TRBV7-9 and TRBJ1-6): DTGVSQNPRHKITKRGQNVTFRCDPISEHNRLYWYRQTLGQGPEFLTYFQNEAQLEKSRLLSDRFSAERPKGSFSTLEIQRTEQGDSAMYLCASTVDQGSSYNSPLHFGNGTRLTVT.

The gene calls are TRBV2 and TRBJ2-1, with 8 bases fitting TRBD2. The CDR3 loop spans 15 amino acids. The V and J ends lost 3 bases and 5 bases, in that order; junction bases with no gene match: 6. CDR1 SNHLY and CDR2 FYNNEI come from the germline V gene. Here the CDR3 DNA reads TGTGCCAGCAGTGAGGCGTTAGCGGGGAACAATGAGCAGTTCTTC. This translates into CASSEALAGNNEQFF.

This clonotype was counted between two and nine times. The J gene is TRBJ2-3, the V gene TRBV20-1; no definite D call. The length of the CDR3 is 14 residues. Germline V lookup: CDR1 DFQATT, CDR2 SNEGSKA (reference sequence). V was pared by 0 bases and J by 2 bases, with 9 bases between. The CDR3 DNA follows: TGCAGTGCTAGAGACCAATCTTCCACAGATACGCAGTATTTT. Translating it yields CSARDQSSTDTQYF.